The 7 T cell receptor beta chains in this list originate from one sample, sequenced in a study. Via MiXCR, TCRdb re-called the reads, giving one row per CDR3 protein. This sample carries about 7,100 distinct CDR3 sequences, roughly 32% of them seen once, and the ten largest clones take about a fifth. The sample taken for sequencing was blood. The receptor set was obtained from a human donor.

In its sample, this clonotype is medium-sized. The rearrangement links TRBV4-2 to TRBJ2-1; 14 nucleotides line up with TRBD2. From germline, CDR1 is LGHNA and CDR2 YNFKEQ. This CDR3 is 17 amino acids long. V lost 3 bases and J lost 4; bases outside the gene matches: 5. The CDR3 sequence: CASSHVGTSGGYNEQFF. For the CDR3, the DNA is TGTGCCAGCAGCCATGTGGGGACTAGCGGGGGATACAATGAGCAGTTCTTC.

By share of the sample, this clonotype is medium-sized. The rearrangement links TRBV29-1 to TRBJ1-2, with D possibly TRBD1 on 5 matching bases. The V gene lost 3 bases and the J gene lost 5 bases, with 7 bases spanning the gap. CDR1 SQVTM and CDR2 ANQGSEA come from the germline V gene. The CDR3 is 11 residues long. The CDR3: CSVDRVYGYTF. The CDR3 DNA sequence: TGCAGCGTTGACAGGGTATATGGCTACACCTTC. Full variable domain (missing parts from reference TRBV29-1 and TRBJ1-2): SAVISQKPSRDICQRGTSLTIQCQVDSQVTMMFWYRQQPGQSLTLIATANQGSEATYESGFVIDKFPISRPNLTFSTLTVSNMSPEDSSIYLCSVDRVYGYTFGSGTRLTVV.

The chain links TRBV18 to TRBJ2-1, with 7 bases identical to TRBD2. The germline CDR1 and CDR2 sequences are KGHSH and LQKENI. J gave up 6 bases and V 6 bases, and 8 bases lay outside the gene matches. The CDR3 contains 14 residues. CDR3 sequence: CASSKRASGNEQFF. In nucleotides, the CDR3 is TGTGCCAGCTCTAAACGGGCTAGCGGCAATGAGCAGTTCTTC.

This clonotype is termed medium-sized. The rearrangement joins TRBV4-2 to TRBJ1-5; the match to TRBD1 covers 9 bases. V lost 1 base to trimming and J lost 3 bases; unmatched junction nucleotides: 4. This CDR3 is built from 16 residues. CDR1 and CDR2 (germline): LGHNA, YNFKEQ. DNA of the CDR3: TGTGCCAGCAGCCAAGGGGGGACAGGGCACAATCAGCCCCAGCATTTT. Translating it yields CASSQGGTGHNQPQHF.

As concerns this clonotype: Since a much larger clone is just one base distant, this may be a read error. The chain links TRBV4-2 to TRBJ2-7; D gene unclear. Trimming shortened V by 4 bases and J by 3 bases, and 19 bases separated the two germline ends. This CDR3 region has 16 residues. Germline CDR1 and CDR2: LGHNA and YNFKEQ. The CDR3 reads CASSLNGVESFYEQYF. DNA for the CDR3: TGTGCCAGCAGCCTAAATGGAGTGGAATCGTTCTACGAGCAGTACTTC.

By sample fraction, this clonotype is medium-sized. V and J are TRBV29-1 and TRBJ1-2; D may be TRBD1 (5 bases). This CDR3 has 13 amino acids. Germline V gene lookup returns CDR1 SQVTM and CDR2 ANQGSEA. V was shortened by 4 bases and J by 6 bases, with 15 bases between the two germline ends. CDR3 residues: CSVGYQGRHGYTF. The CDR3 DNA follows: TGCAGCGTTGGTTACCAGGGCAGGCATGGCTACACCTTC.

By sample fraction, this clonotype is medium-sized. The rearrangement joins TRBV4-2 to TRBJ2-1; D gene uncertain. Per germline, CDR1 LGHNA and CDR2 YNFKEQ. There are 16 residues in the CDR3. Trimming pared 0 bases from V and 5 bases from J, leaving 14 bases between. CDR3 bases: TGTGCCAGCAGCCAAGATGGGCAGACCGGACACAATGAGCAGTTCTTC. It is translated as CASSQDGQTGHNEQFF.